One and the same sample provided the 12 T cell receptor beta chains below, sequenced in a study of blood T cell repertoires in COVID-19 (TCRdb year 2020). Libraries came from the immunoSEQ multiplex PCR assay. Held by TCRdb, this immuneACCESS table contains in-frame sequences only and omits some clones. Under half of the omission traces to an unresolved V gene where checked; the cause of the rest is unknown. This sample lists about 130,000 clones; 80% to 95% were detected once. The ten largest clonotypes hold around 2.2% of the sample. The sample was peripheral blood. All receptors come from a man aged 50 to 60 with COVID-19, enrolled during active disease.

This chain links TRBV10-2 with TRBJ2-1; 8 bases line up with TRBD2. V lost 5 bases and J lost 6; bases outside the gene matches: 0. The germline gives CDR1 WSHSY, CDR2 SAAADI. CDR3 length equals 12 residues. The chain's CDR3 is CASSLAGNEQFF. In nucleotides, the CDR3 is TGCGCCAGCAGTCTAGCGGGCAATGAGCAGTTCTTC.

J is TRBJ2-1 and V is TRBV4-1; 7 bases line up with TRBD2. V was pared by 3 bases and J by 7 bases, with 15 bases of the junction left unmatched. The length of the CDR3 is 17 residues. CDR1 and CDR2 from the germline V gene are MGHRA and YSYEKL. CDR3 sequence: CASSHPPGTRGGNEQFF. In nucleotides, the CDR3 is TGCGCCAGCAGCCATCCTCCGGGAACTAGGGGAGGGAATGAGCAGTTCTTC.

The J gene is TRBJ2-3, the V gene TRBV10-3, with unresolved D. Germline V lookup: CDR1 ENHRY, CDR2 SYGVKD. The germline V and J ends were trimmed by 0 bases and 4 bases, with 2 bases remaining between them. The CDR3 length is 12 residues. The CDR3 region is CAISESADTQYF. The CDR3 DNA follows: TGTGCCATCAGTGAGTCCGCAGATACGCAGTATTTT.

This chain links TRBV30 with TRBJ2-5; 7 nucleotides agree with TRBD1. CDR3 length equals 14 residues. CDR1 and CDR2 from the germline V gene are GTSNPN and SVGIG (reference sequence). V was pared by 3 bases and J by 5 bases, with 9 bases of the junction left unmatched. This CDR3 is CAWSPGQPGETQYF. In nucleotides, the CDR3 is TGTGCCTGGAGCCCGGGACAGCCGGGGGAGACCCAGTACTTC.

The chain employs TRBV2 and TRBJ2-2, with D unclear. The germline gives CDR1 SNHLY, CDR2 FYNNEI. Trimming cost V 6 bases and J 5 bases, with 16 bases left between them. CDR3 size: 15 residues. The CDR3 nucleotides are TGTGCCAGCAGGGAAAAACCTCTAGTAACCGGGGAGCTGTTTTTT. Protein sequence: CASREKPLVTGELFF.

This chain links TRBV7-6 with TRBJ2-7, with 14 nucleotides matching TRBD2. The CDR3 consists of 16 residues. CDR1 SGHVS and CDR2 FNYEAQ come from the germline V gene. V lost 5 bases, J lost 6 bases, and 9 bases stayed unmatched. CDR3 in DNA: TGTGCCAGCAGCACCGGGACTAGCGGGAGTTCTGGCGAGCAGTACTTC. It translates to CASSTGTSGSSGEQYF.

CDR3 bases: TGTGCCAGTAGTGCAGACAGGAGAACTAGCTCTGGGGCCAACGTCCTGACTTTC. It is translated as CASSADRRTSSGANVLTF. The chain is built from TRBV19 and TRBJ2-6; possible D gene TRBD1, 6 bases. The CDR3 loop spans 18 amino acids. Germline CDR1 LNHDA, CDR2 SQIVND (reference sequence). Deletions cut 5 bases from V and 0 bases from J, with 17 bases between. Complete variable domain (other parts from reference TRBV19 and TRBJ2-6): DGGITQSPKYLFRKEGQNVTLSCEQNLNHDAMYWYRQDPGQGLRLIYYSQIVNDFQKGDIAEGYSVSREKKESFPLTVTSAQKNPTAFYLCASSADRRTSSGANVLTFGAGSRLTVL.

This chain joins TRBV28 and TRBJ1-2; D is possibly TRBD1 (5 bases). Germline lookup yields CDR1 MDHEN and CDR2 SYDVKM. V was clipped by 7 bases and J by 8 bases, with 17 bases between them. The CDR3 runs to 13 residues. This CDR3 is CASTNPVRGGYTF. The CDR3 DNA sequence: TGTGCCAGCACCAATCCTGTGCGGGGCGGCTACACCTTC.

This sequence joins TRBV9 and TRBJ2-5, with TRBD2 matching over 9 bases. Germline CDR1 SGDLS, CDR2 YYNGEE. This CDR3 spans 15 amino acids. After removal of 4 bases from V and 0 bases from J, the junction contained 4 bases not matched to a gene. CDR3 region: CASSRLAEYQETQYF. The CDR3 nucleotides are TGTGCCAGCAGCCGACTAGCGGAGTACCAAGAGACCCAGTACTTC. Using reference TRBV9 and TRBJ2-5 for the parts outside the CDR3, the full variable domain is DSGVTQTPKHLITATGQRVTLRCSPRSGDLSVYWYQQSLDQGLQFLIQYYNGEERAKGNILERFSAQQFPDLHSELNLSSLELGDSALYFCASSRLAEYQETQYFGPGTRLLVL.

The V and J genes are TRBV28 and TRBJ2-2; no definite D call. Looked up from germline, CDR1 is MDHEN and CDR2 is SYDVKM. CDR3 length: 13 residues. Trimming stripped 5 bases from V and 2 bases from J, with 6 bases between. The CDR3 region has the DNA TGTGCCAGCAGTCCGAGAAACACCGGGGAGCTGTTTTTT. Its translation is CASSPRNTGELFF.

The V and J genes are TRBV21-1 and TRBJ1-2; whether TRBD1, the table's D call, matches the DNA was not checked. TRBV21-1 is described as a pseudogene. The CDR3 contains 15 residues. The DNA for the CDR3 is TGTGCCAGCAGCAGAGGGACAGGTTTGTTTTGTGGCTACACCTTC. This codes for CASSRGTGLFCGYTF.

The V and J genes are TRBV3-1 (or the pseudogene TRBV3-2) and TRBJ2-1; 9 bases map to TRBD1. The CDR3 runs to 15 residues. The germline V gene encodes CDR1 LGHDT and CDR2 YNNKEL (reference sequence). V trimming: 1 base; J trimming: 9 bases; junction bases outside the gene matches: 7. The CDR3 DNA follows: TGTGCCAGCAGCCAAGTAAACAGGGGGCGCGGTGAGCAGTTCTTC. Translation: CASSQVNRGRGEQFF.